This T cell receptor beta chain derives from a study of T cell repertoires in cytomegalovirus infection. About the study: Researchers turned to recently identified HLA-C-restricted CMV epitopes as well as well-studied HLA-B-restricted ones. Through public TCR beta signatures, both CMV infection and matching HLA type were indicated. The study, taken as a whole, reports: Across the ex vivo response, the dominant clonotypes were HLA-C-restricted CMV-specific TCR beta clonotypes.

TCRdb reprocessed the reads via MiXCR and lists one record per CDR3 protein. This table holds about 890,000 distinct CDR3 sequences, roughly 31% found once. Details on this clonotype: The antigen is undetermined.

This sequence originates from a human donor in good health (CMV status not recorded). Some clones in this sample may be carry-over from other donors' samples. Material: cultured CD8+ T cells from PBMCs, obtained from culture after CMV antigen stimulation.

The CDR3 DNA follows: TGCGCCAGCAGCCAAGATGGATTGAGGAATCAGCCCCAGCATTTT. Translated: CASSQDGLRNQPQHF. The V call is TRBV4-1, the J call TRBJ1-5; the D is unclear. The germline gives CDR1 MGHRA, CDR2 YSYEKL. This CDR3 contains 15 residues. V dropped 0 bases and J dropped 4 bases, with 10 bases sitting between them.